This TCR beta chain was captured by sequencing in a study of blood T cell repertoires in COVID-19. Study overall: The samples span acute and convalescent COVID-19 from the United States, Italy and Spain.

Some clones are missing from TCRdb's copy, which holds only in-frame ones; the method was immunoSEQ multiplex PCR. The sample carries a few hundred thousand clones, over 75% recorded once. V was pared by 2 bases and J by 8 bases, with 12 bases between. Per the germline V gene, CDR1 is KGHSH and CDR2 is LQKENI. The CDR3 length is 13 residues. This clone has more than one count but fewer than ten. Recruits, aged roughly 18 to 95 years, lived in 20 to 30 US areas. Cohort allocation depended upon clinical history that participants reported. Recovered Cohort 3 donors showed two negative PCRs, clearance, or symptom resolution.

The sequenced sample was PBMCs or T cells enriched from blood (not recorded which). V gene TRBV18 combines with J gene TRBJ1-2; unclear D gene. This receptor was identified in a woman aged 18-29 years who had recovered from COVID-19. The CDR3 sequence: CASSPGGYYGYTF. The CDR3 DNA sequence: TGTGCCAGCTCACCAGGAGGGTATTACGGCTACACCTTC. Variable domain in full (rest from reference TRBV18 and TRBJ1-2): NAGVMQNPRHLVRRRGQEARLRCSPMKGHSHVYWYRQLPEEGLKFMVYLQKENIIDESGMPKERFSAEFPKEGPSILRIQQVVRGDSAAYFCASSPGGYYGYTFGSGTRLTVV.